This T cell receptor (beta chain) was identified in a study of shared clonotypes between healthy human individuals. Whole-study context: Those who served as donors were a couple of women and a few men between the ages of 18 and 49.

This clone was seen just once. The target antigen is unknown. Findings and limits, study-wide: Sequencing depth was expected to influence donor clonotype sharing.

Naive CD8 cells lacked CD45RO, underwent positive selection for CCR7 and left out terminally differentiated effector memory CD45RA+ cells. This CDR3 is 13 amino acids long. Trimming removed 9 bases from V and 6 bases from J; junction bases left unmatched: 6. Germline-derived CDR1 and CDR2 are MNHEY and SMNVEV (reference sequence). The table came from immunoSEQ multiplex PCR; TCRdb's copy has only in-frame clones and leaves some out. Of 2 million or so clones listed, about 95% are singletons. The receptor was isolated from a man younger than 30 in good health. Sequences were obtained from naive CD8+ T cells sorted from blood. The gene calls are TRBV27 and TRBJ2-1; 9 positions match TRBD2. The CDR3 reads CASGLAYANEQFF. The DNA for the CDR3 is TGTGCCAGTGGACTAGCGTATGCCAATGAGCAGTTCTTC.